The 6 T cell receptor beta chains below were found in one sample sequenced in a study of metastatic and nonmetastatic thyroid tumors. No treatment of any kind had been given to any patient before thyroid surgery. With MiXCR, TCRdb reprocessed the PCR reads. The repertoire holds 20,000 to 25,000 clones, more than 20% seen once, with roughly 7.8% in the top ten. The sample comprised blood. These receptors all come from a female donor with papillary thyroid cancer or a benign thyroid nodule (not recorded which). Some clones in this sample may be carry-over from other donors' samples.

The chain recombines TRBV12-3 or TRBV12-4 with TRBJ2-2; D call uncertain. Trimming cost V 4 bases and J 1 base, with 7 bases left between them. This CDR3 has 14 residues. The CDR3: CASSSRQNTGELFF. The CDR3 DNA reads TGTGCCAGCAGTTCTCGACAGAACACCGGGGAGCTGTTTTTT.

The chain couples TRBV27 to TRBJ1-1; no clear D gene. Trimming stripped 6 bases from V and 6 bases from J, with 14 bases between. The CDR3 length is 13 residues. Looked up from germline, CDR1 is MNHEY and CDR2 is SMNVEV (reference sequence). The CDR3 region has the DNA TGTGCCAGCAGCCCCCCCTTGGGATCTGAAGCTTTCTTT. Protein product: CASSPPLGSEAFF.

The chain uses TRBV7-9 and TRBJ1-3; no definite D call. This CDR3 comprises 12 residues. Trimming took off 1 base at V and 4 bases at J, with 2 bases between the two ends. Looked up from germline, CDR1 is SEHNR and CDR2 is FQNEAQ (reference sequence). The CDR3 here is CASSLGGNTIYF. CDR3 nucleotides: TGTGCCAGCAGCTTAGGAGGAAACACCATATATTTT. Full variable domain (remainder filled in from reference TRBV7-9 and TRBJ1-3): DTGVSQNPRHKITKRGQNVTFRCDPISEHNRLYWYRQTLGQGPEFLTYFQNEAQLEKSRLLSDRFSAERPKGSFSTLEIQRTEQGDSAMYLCASSLGGNTIYFGEGSWLTVV.

The chain couples TRBV12-3 or TRBV12-4 to TRBJ2-1; weak D call: TRBD2 (6 bases). The CDR3 loop spans 14 amino acids. V was trimmed by 3 bases and J by 8 bases, leaving 14 bases between them. Here the CDR3 reads CASSLVGGVHEQFF. DNA of the CDR3: TGTGCCAGCAGTTTGGTGGGAGGCGTCCATGAGCAGTTCTTC.

At least ten counts were recorded for this clone. The sample has other DNA sequences that encode this CDR3 too. The rearrangement joins TRBV7-9 to TRBJ1-3, with D maybe TRBD1 (6 bases). CDR1 SEHNR and CDR2 FQNEAQ come from the germline V gene (reference sequence). V was cut by 4 bases and J by 0 bases, with 10 bases left in between. This CDR3 comprises 15 residues. The CDR3 DNA sequence: TGTGCCAGCAGCTCTCGGACAGCCTCTGGAAACACCATATATTTT. Its protein is CASSSRTASGNTIYF.

This clone has only a few counts. The chain links TRBV20-1 to TRBJ2-7; D remains ambiguous. The CDR3 is 12 residues long. Trimming cost V 7 bases and J 4 bases, with 14 bases left between them. CDR1 is DFQATT and CDR2 is SNEGSKA in the germline V gene (reference sequence). The chain's CDR3 is CSVPTRIYEQYF. Written as DNA, the CDR3 is TGCAGTGTCCCGACCAGGATATACGAGCAGTACTTC.